Given below is one T cell receptor (beta chain) in context. Its antigen is still unknown. CDR1 and CDR2 from the germline V gene are SNHLY and FYNNEI. The CDR3 contains 16 residues. Losses at the gene ends were 3 bases for V and 4 bases for J; bases not matched to a gene: 3. These data come from a study of cytomegalovirus exposure and HLA in healthy donors. Whole-study results and caveats: While the bulk of TCR sequences proved rare, some public TCRs turned up in many donors.

TCRdb's copy holds only in-frame clones and misses some; the assay was immunoSEQ multiplex PCR. The profile shows almost 65,000 clones, more than 85% of them singletons. This receptor was identified in a woman aged 18-29 years in good health and CMV-seronegative. The specimen was PBMCs. V gene TRBV2 combines with J gene TRBJ2-1, with 13 bases aligning to TRBD2. The CDR3 spells CASSERLAGGYNEQFF. The CDR3, as DNA: TGTGCCAGCAGTGAGAGACTAGCGGGGGGATACAATGAGCAGTTCTTC.